The 17 T cell receptor beta chains below all came from one sample that was sequenced in a study of cytomegalovirus exposure and HLA in healthy donors. A multiplex PCR was run with 60 Vbeta primers and 13 Jbeta primers. Data came from immunoSEQ multiplex PCR; TCRdb stores just in-frame clones and leaves some out. This sample carries under 150,000 clones, 75% to 85% of them seen once, and the ten largest clones take around 5.9%. The sequencing sample was made of PBMCs. The receptors were gathered from a woman in her thirties or forties in good health and CMV-seropositive.

The chain has TRBV27 and TRBJ2-2; 14 bases align to TRBD2. Germline CDR1 and CDR2: MNHEY and SMNVEV (reference sequence). V was pared by 7 bases and J by 7 bases, with 8 bases of the junction left unmatched. CDR3 size: 16 residues. CDR3 in amino acids: CASTQTSGRAHGELFF. CDR3 DNA sequence: TGTGCCAGCACCCAGACTAGCGGGAGGGCCCACGGGGAGCTGTTTTTT.

The chain combines TRBV2 with TRBJ2-7; D ambiguous. The CDR3 spans 14 residues. V was trimmed by 3 bases and J by 3 bases, leaving 12 bases between them. Germline lookup yields CDR1 SNHLY and CDR2 FYNNEI. DNA of the CDR3: TGTGCCAGCAGTGATGCCGCAGGAAACTACGAGCAGTACTTC. As protein: CASSDAAGNYEQYF.

The chain links TRBV9 to TRBJ2-3; 8 bases fit TRBD1. There are 17 residues in the CDR3. Germline CDR1 is SGDLS and CDR2 is YYNGEE. V gave up 9 bases and J gave up 2 bases; unmatched junction bases: 17. CDR3 bases: TGTGCCATCTTCCCCCAGCTAGGACAGGGCGACACAGATACGCAGTATTTT. This sequence encodes CAIFPQLGQGDTDTQYF.

This chain connects TRBV29-1 to TRBJ2-3; 8 bases fit TRBD1. With V trimmed by 2 bases and J by 6 bases, 13 bases remained unmatched. Germline V gene sequence: CDR1 SQVTM, CDR2 ANQGSEA. The CDR3 runs 16 residues. CDR3 DNA sequence: TGCAGCGTTGAAATAAGACAGGGGTTAGAACAGGATACGCAGTATTTT. It yields the protein CSVEIRQGLEQDTQYF.

The chain recombines TRBV2 with TRBJ2-7, with D unresolved. V lost 3 bases and J lost 1, with 7 bases in between. The germline V gene has CDR1 SNHLY and CDR2 FYNNEI. CDR3 length: 13 residues. The CDR3: CASSEWQSYEQYF. In nucleotides, the CDR3 is TGTGCCAGCAGTGAGTGGCAGTCCTACGAGCAGTACTTC.

A remark on this clone: A junction boundary mismatches the germline segment, possibly from a read error. The rearrangement joins TRBV7-9 to TRBJ2-1; D possibly corresponds to TRBD1 (6 bases). The CDR3 contains 16 residues. CDR1 and CDR2 (germline): SEHNR, FQNEAQ (reference sequence). The CDR3 sequence: CSSSSSGGLSYNEQFF. The CDR3 DNA reads as TGTTCCAGCAGCTCGTCTGGGGGCCTCTCCTACAATGAGCAGTTCTTC.

The genes are TRBV7-9 and TRBJ2-5; 8 bases are shared with TRBD2. The V and J ends lost 5 bases and 4 bases, in that order; junction bases with no gene match: 12. Looked up from germline, CDR1 is SEHNR and CDR2 is FQNEAQ (reference sequence). The CDR3 length is 16 residues. CDR3 residues: CASSLPRAGERETQYF. In DNA, the CDR3 is TGTGCCAGCAGCCTCCCGCGAGCGGGAGAGCGAGAGACCCAGTACTTC. The full variable domain, its missing parts supplied by reference TRBV7-9 and TRBJ2-5, is DTGVSQNPRHKITKRGQNVTFRCDPISEHNRLYWYRQTLGQGPEFLTYFQNEAQLEKSRLLSDRFSAERPKGSFSTLEIQRTEQGDSAMYLCASSLPRAGERETQYFGPGTRLLVL.

J is TRBJ2-1 and V is TRBV9; 10 bases line up with TRBD1. V lost 4 bases, J lost 8 bases, and 9 bases stayed unmatched. The CDR3 is 15 amino acids. Looked up from germline, CDR1 is SGDLS and CDR2 is YYNGEE. In DNA, the CDR3 is TGTGCCAGCAGCACCCAGAAGGGGACAGGGGATGAGCAGTTCTTC. Its translation: CASSTQKGTGDEQFF.

J is TRBJ1-6 and V is TRBV13; D call uncertain. The germline V gene has CDR1 PRHDT and CDR2 FYEKMQ (reference sequence). CDR3 length equals 16 residues. Deletions cut 5 bases from V and 6 bases from J, with 17 bases between. CDR3 amino acids: CASSRRRAATNSPLHF. Written as DNA, the CDR3 is TGTGCCAGCAGCCGCAGGAGGGCGGCCACTAATTCACCCCTCCACTTT.

The chain couples TRBV5-4 to TRBJ2-1; D is unclear. Germline CDR1 reads SGHNT; CDR2 reads YYREEE (reference sequence). Trimming cost V 4 bases and J 1 base, with 6 bases left between them. The CDR3 totals 13 residues. The CDR3 is CASSDSSYNEQFF. CDR3 in DNA: TGTGCCAGCAGCGACTCATCCTACAATGAGCAGTTCTTC.

V and J are TRBV6-1 and TRBJ1-1; D unclear. Looked up from germline, CDR1 is MNHNS and CDR2 is SASEGT. The CDR3 contains 12 residues. V lost 8 bases and J 1 base, leaving 8 bases between the germline ends. The chain's CDR3 is CASYYKNTEAFF. CDR3 DNA: TGTGCCAGCTACTACAAGAACACTGAAGCTTTCTTT.

The chain links TRBV5-4 to TRBJ2-7; 9 bases are a match to TRBD2. The CDR3 sequence is 15 residues long. The germline V gene has CDR1 SGHNT and CDR2 YYREEE (reference sequence). V lost 0 bases and J lost 7; bases outside the gene matches: 8. CDR3 region: CASSLGAGGPGEQYF. The CDR3 DNA reads as TGTGCCAGCAGCTTGGGTGCGGGAGGGCCTGGAGAGCAGTACTTC.

The J gene is TRBJ2-3, the V gene TRBV10-3; TRBD1 agrees at 7 bases. Germline values: CDR1 ENHRY, CDR2 SYGVKD. The CDR3 covers 13 residues. The junction had 3 bases not matched to a gene; V was cut back by 9 bases and J by 0 bases. Written as DNA, the CDR3 is TGTGCCATACGGGACAGCAGCACAGATACGCAGTATTTT. This codes for CAIRDSSTDTQYF.

J is TRBJ1-4 and V is TRBV6-5; 11 bases line up with TRBD1. This CDR3 has 13 amino acids. Germline CDR1 is MNHEY and CDR2 is SVGAGI. V shed 7 bases, J shed 13 bases, and the junction held 8 bases outside the gene matches. CDR3 DNA sequence: TGTGCCAGCACCCCGGGACAGGGGGTGATACTGTTTTTT. Encoded protein: CASTPGQGVILFF.

The V gene is TRBV5-1, the J gene TRBJ2-3; 8 nucleotides agree with TRBD2. The ends lost 2 bases at V and 2 bases at J; junction bases unmatched: 10. CDR1 is SGHRS, CDR2 YFSETQ, per germline. The CDR3 contains 17 residues. CDR3 region: CASSFVGRDLLTDTQYF. DNA for the CDR3: TGCGCCAGCAGCTTTGTCGGGAGGGACCTTCTCACAGATACGCAGTATTTT.

V and J are TRBV7-9 and TRBJ2-3, with 8 bases matching TRBD2. Trimming removed 5 bases from V and 0 bases from J; junction bases left unmatched: 4. Looked up from germline, CDR1 is SEHNR and CDR2 is FQNEAQ (reference sequence). The CDR3 runs 15 residues. The CDR3 DNA follows: TGTGCCAGCAGCCTGACTAGCGCGAGCACAGATACGCAGTATTTT. Amino acids: CASSLTSASTDTQYF.

The J gene is TRBJ2-2, the V gene TRBV4-2; perhaps TRBD1 as D (6 bases). V lost 0 bases, J lost 8 bases, and 19 bases lay in between. Germline assignment: CDR1 LGHNA and CDR2 YNFKEQ. The CDR3 loop spans 17 amino acids. CDR3 amino acids: CASSQEGAPTLGGELFF. DNA of the CDR3: TGTGCCAGCAGCCAAGAGGGGGCCCCCACGCTCGGGGGGGAGCTGTTTTTT.